This record covers a single T cell receptor (beta chain). V was clipped by 2 bases and J by 10 bases, with 15 bases between them. The CDR3 sequence is 14 residues long. Germline lookup yields CDR1 GTSNPN and CDR2 SVGIG (reference sequence). This table comes from immunoSEQ multiplex PCR, and its TCRdb copy is limited to in-frame clones, with some not included. Of some 90,000 clones listed, around 90% were seen once; the top ten hold 3.4%. These data are taken from a study of OX40 agonist ivuxolimab in advanced cancers. The sequences come from CD4+ or CD8+ T cells sorted from blood, collected in a trial of the OX40 agonist ivuxolimab. The V and J genes are TRBV30 and TRBJ1-6, with D perhaps matching TRBD1 (6 bases). The receptor was isolated from an adult with an advanced solid tumor such as melanoma, head and neck, liver or kidney cancer. The CDR3 region is CAWSWARGGSPLHF. CDR3 DNA sequence: TGTGCCTGGAGTTGGGCAAGGGGGGGGTCACCCCTCCACTTT.